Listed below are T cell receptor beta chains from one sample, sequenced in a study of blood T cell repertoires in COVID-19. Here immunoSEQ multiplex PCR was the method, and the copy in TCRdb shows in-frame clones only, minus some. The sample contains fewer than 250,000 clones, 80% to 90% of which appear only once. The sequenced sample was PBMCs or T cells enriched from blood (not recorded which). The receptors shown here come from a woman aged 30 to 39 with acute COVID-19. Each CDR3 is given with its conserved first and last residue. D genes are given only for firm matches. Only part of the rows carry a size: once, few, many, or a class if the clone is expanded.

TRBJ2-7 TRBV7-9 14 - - TGTGCCAGCACCTCCGGGACACTTCTCTACGAGCAGTACTTC CASTSGTLLYEQYF
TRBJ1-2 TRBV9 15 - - TGTGCCAGCAGCGTAGGAGGAGGGAGTAACTATGGCTACACCTTC CASSVGGGSNYGYTF
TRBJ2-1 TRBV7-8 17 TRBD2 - TGTGCCAGCAGCTTGGCTAGCGGGGGGCGGACCTACAATGAGCAGTTCTTC CASSLASGGRTYNEQFF
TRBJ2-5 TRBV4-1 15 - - TGCGCCAGCAGCCCCCCGGGACTGATACAAGAGACCCAGTACTTC CASSPPGLIQETQYF
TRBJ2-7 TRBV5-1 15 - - TGCGCCAGCAGCTTGAGTCGGCAGGACTCCTACGAGCAGTACTTC CASSLSRQDSYEQYF
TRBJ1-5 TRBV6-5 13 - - TGTGCCAGCAGTTCTGACAGAGGTCAGCCCCAGCATTTT CASSSDRGQPQHF
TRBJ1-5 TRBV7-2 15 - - TGTGCCAGCAGCTTAGTGGGAGGAAGCAATCAGCCCCAGCATTTT CASSLVGGSNQPQHF
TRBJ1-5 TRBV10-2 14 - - TGCGCCGAGGTTTGGGTCGCTAACAATCAGCCCCAGCATTTT CAEVWVANNQPQHF
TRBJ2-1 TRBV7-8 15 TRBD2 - TGTGCCAGCAGCTCAGCGGGGGCCGGCTACAATGAGCAGTTCTTC CASSSAGAGYNEQFF
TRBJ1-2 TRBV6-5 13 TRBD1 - TGTGCCAGCAGCCCCGGGACAGAGAATGGCTACACCTTC CASSPGTENGYTF
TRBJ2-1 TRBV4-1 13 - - TGCGCCAGCAGCCCCCAACAGACCAATGAGCAGTTCTTC CASSPQQTNEQFF
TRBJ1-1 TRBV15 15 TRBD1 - TGTGCCACCAGCAGGGACAGGGGTCTGAACACTGAAGCTTTCTTT CATSRDRGLNTEAFF
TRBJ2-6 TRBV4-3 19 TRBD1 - TGCGCCAGCAGCCAAGATGGGACAGGGAAGTCGGCTGGGGCCAACGTCCTGACTTTC CASSQDGTGKSAGANVLTF
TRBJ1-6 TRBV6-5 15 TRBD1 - TGTGCCAGCACTCGACAGGGTTGGGGAAATTCACCCCTCCACTTT CASTRQGWGNSPLHF
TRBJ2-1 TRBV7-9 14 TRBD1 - TGTGCCAGCAGCGGGAACAGGGGCAGCAATGAGCAGTTCTTC CASSGNRGSNEQFF
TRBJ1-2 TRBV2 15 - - TGTGCCAGCAGTGATCCTGCCAGGGGTACCCATGGCTACACCTTC CASSDPARGTHGYTF
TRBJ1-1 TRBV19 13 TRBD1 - TGTGCCAGTAGTACTACAGGGGGAACTGAAGCTTTCTTT CASSTTGGTEAFF
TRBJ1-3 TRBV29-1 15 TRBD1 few TGCAGCGTTCGGACAGGGGCTACCTCTGGAAACACCATATATTTT CSVRTGATSGNTIYF
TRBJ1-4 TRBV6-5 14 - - TGTGCCAGCAGTTACGGGCTGGAGGGTGAAAAACTGTTTTTT CASSYGLEGEKLFF
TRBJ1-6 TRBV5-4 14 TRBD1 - TGTGCCAGCAGCCGGACAGGGGTCAATTCACCCCTCCACTTT CASSRTGVNSPLHF
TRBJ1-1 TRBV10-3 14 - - TGTGCCACGTCCCCAATCGGTTCGAACGCTGAAGCTTTCTTT CATSPIGSNAEAFF
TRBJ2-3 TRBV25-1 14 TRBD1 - TGTGCCAGCAGCCGGGACAGCAGCACAGATACGCAGTATTTT CASSRDSSTDTQYF
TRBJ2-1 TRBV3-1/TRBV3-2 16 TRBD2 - TGTGCCAGCAGCCCGGAGGTCGGGGGGGGGTACAATGAGCAGTTCTTC CASSPEVGGGYNEQFF
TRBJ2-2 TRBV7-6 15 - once TGTGCCAGCAGACAAAAGGGAGGCGAGTTGCGGGAGCTGTTTTTT CASRQKGGELRELFF
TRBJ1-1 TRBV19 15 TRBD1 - TGTGCCAGTAGTCGGAGGGACAGAATGAACACTGAAGCTTTCTTT CASSRRDRMNTEAFF
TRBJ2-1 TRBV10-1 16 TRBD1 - TGCGCCAGCAGTGACCCCGGACAGGGGGTGGGGAATGAGCAGTTCTTC CASSDPGQGVGNEQFF
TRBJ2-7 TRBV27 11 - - TGTGCCAGCAGATCCTCCTCCGAGCAGTACTTC CASRSSSEQYF
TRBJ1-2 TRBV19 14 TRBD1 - TGTGCCAGTAGTACCCGGACAGGGGTAGACGGCTACACCTTC CASSTRTGVDGYTF
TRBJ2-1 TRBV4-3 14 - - TGCGCCAGCAGCCAAGAAGGACAGTACAATGAGCAGTTCTTC CASSQEGQYNEQFF
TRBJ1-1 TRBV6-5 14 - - TGTGCCAGCAGATCGCGGGGGGATAACACTGAAGCTTTCTTT CASRSRGDNTEAFF
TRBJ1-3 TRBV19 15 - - TGTGCCAGTAGTATAGATAGGACAATTGGAAACACCATATATTTT CASSIDRTIGNTIYF
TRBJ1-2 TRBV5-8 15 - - TGTGCCAGCAGCGCCTGGACAGTCTCTAACTATGGCTACACCTTC CASSAWTVSNYGYTF
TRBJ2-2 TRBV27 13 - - TGTGCCAGCAGTTTCAGTATCTCCGGGGAGCTGTTTTTT CASSFSISGELFF
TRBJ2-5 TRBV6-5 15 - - TGTGCCAGCAGCGAGAGAGGGAGAGGGCAAGAGACCCAGTACTTC CASSERGRGQETQYF
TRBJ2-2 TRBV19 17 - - TGTGCCAGTAGTACGTGGACAGACCGACTGAACACCGGGGAGCTGTTTTTT CASSTWTDRLNTGELFF
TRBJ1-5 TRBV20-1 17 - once TGCAGTGCTAGTCATAATTGGGCCCCTTATAGCAATCAGCCCCAGCATTTT CSASHNWAPYSNQPQHF
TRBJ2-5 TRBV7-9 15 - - TGTGCCAGCAGCTTAGCGGGGAGTACTGGGGAGACCCAGTACTTC CASSLAGSTGETQYF
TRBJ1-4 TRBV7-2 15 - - TGTGCCAGCAGCTTAGGCGGGAGGAATTCTGAAAAACTGTTTTTT CASSLGGRNSEKLFF
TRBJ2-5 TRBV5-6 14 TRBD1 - TGTGCCAGCAGCTTGGTTGGGACAGAAGAGACCCAGTACTTC CASSLVGTEETQYF
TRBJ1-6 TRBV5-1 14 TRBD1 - TGCGCCAGCAGCTCTAGCGGACAGGGCGGGACCCTCCACTTT CASSSSGQGGTLHF